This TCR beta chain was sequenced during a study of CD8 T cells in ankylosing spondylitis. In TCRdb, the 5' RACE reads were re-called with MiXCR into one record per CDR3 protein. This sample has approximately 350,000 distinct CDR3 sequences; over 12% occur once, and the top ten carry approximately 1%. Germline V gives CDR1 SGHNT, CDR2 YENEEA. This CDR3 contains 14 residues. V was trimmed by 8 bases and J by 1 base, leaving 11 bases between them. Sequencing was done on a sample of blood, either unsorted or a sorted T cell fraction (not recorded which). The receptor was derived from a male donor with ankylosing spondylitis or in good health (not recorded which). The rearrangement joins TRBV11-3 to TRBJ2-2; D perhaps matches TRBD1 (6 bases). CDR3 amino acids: CASEDSRNTGELFF. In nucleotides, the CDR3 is TGTGCCAGCGAGGACAGTCGGAACACCGGGGAGCTGTTTTTT.